The sequence of this TCR beta chain was determined in a study of blood T cell repertoires in COVID-19. CDR1 is SGHRS and CDR2 is YFSETQ in the germline V gene. Trimming removed 4 bases at V and 5 bases at J, with 21 bases between. CDR3 size: 16 residues. Here immunoSEQ multiplex PCR was the method, and the copy in TCRdb shows in-frame clones only, minus some. Of about 170,000 clones in the sample, approximately 88% are singletons; the top ten hold 2.5% to 3.5%. This clonotype was sampled from an older woman with acute or convalescent COVID-19. The chain has TRBV5-1 and TRBJ2-5, with a weak D call TRBD2 (5 bases). The sequencing input was peripheral blood. The CDR3 is CASSDLTGQTGETQYF. As DNA, the CDR3 is TGCGCCAGCAGCGACCTTACGGGCCAGACGGGGGAGACCCAGTACTTC.